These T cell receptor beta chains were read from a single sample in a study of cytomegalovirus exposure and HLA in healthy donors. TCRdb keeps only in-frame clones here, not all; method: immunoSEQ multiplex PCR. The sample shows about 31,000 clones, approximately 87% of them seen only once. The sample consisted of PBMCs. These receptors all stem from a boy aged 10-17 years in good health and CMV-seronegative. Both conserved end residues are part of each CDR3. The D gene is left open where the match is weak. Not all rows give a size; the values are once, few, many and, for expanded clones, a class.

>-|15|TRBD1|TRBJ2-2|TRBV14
TGTGCCAGCAGCCCGACAGGGGGCGTCACCGGGGAGCTGTTTTTT
CASSPTGGVTGELFF
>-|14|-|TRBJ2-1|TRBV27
TGTGCCAGCAGCCTCCGGGACTCCGACAATGAGCAGTTCTTC
CASSLRDSDNEQFF
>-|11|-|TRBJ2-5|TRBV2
TGTGCCAGCAGGACAGAAGAGACCCAGTACTTC
CASRTEETQYF
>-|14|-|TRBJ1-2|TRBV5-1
TGCGCCAGCAGCTTGTTGGGTTCGGGCTATGGCTACACCTTC
CASSLLGSGYGYTF
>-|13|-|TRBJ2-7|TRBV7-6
TGTGCCAGCAGCTTCTTCGGGGAGCACGAGCAGTACTTC
CASSFFGEHEQYF
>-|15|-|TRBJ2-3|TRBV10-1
TGCGCCAGCAGTGAGGGGCAGGTTGAGATTGATACGCAGTATTTT
CASSEGQVEIDTQYF
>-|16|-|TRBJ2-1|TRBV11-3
TGTGCCAGCAGCCCTCAGGGGCGCTTCTCCTACAATGAGCAGTTCTTC
CASSPQGRFSYNEQFF
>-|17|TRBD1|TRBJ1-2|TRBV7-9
TGTGCCAGCAGCTTAGTTTCCTTCGGGACAGCCGGCTATGGCTACACCTTC
CASSLVSFGTAGYGYTF
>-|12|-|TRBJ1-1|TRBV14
TGTGCCAGCAGCCCCGGGTACACTGAAGCTTTCTTT
CASSPGYTEAFF
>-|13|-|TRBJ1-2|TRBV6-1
TGTGCCAGCAGTGAAGACAGAAACTATGGCTACACCTTC
CASSEDRNYGYTF
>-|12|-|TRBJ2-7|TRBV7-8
TGTGCCAGCAGCCTAATAAACTACGAGCAGTACTTC
CASSLINYEQYF
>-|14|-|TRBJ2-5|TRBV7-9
TGTGCCAGCAGCTTAGCGGGGGGGCGAGAGACCCAGTACTTC
CASSLAGGRETQYF
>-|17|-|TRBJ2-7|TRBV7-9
TGTGCCAGCAGCTTAATACCGTTGAGACAGGCGTCCTACGAGCAGTACTTC
CASSLIPLRQASYEQYF
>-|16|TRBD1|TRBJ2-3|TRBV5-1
TGCGCCAGCAGCTTGGAAGGACAGGGGTCCACAGATACGCAGTATTTT
CASSLEGQGSTDTQYF
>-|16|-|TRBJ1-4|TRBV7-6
TGTGCCAGCAGCCCAGCACCGCAACCGGGGGGCGAAAAACTGTTTTTT
CASSPAPQPGGEKLFF
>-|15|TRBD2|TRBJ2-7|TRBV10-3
TGTGCCATCAGCTCATTAGCGGGAGGGCCTGACGAGCAGTACTTC
CAISSLAGGPDEQYF
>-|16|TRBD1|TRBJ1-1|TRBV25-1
TGTGCCAGCAGTGAATATAAGGGGGCAGGGAACACTGAAGCTTTCTTT
CASSEYKGAGNTEAFF
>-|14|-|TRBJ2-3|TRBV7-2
TGTGCCAGCAGCTTACGGGGGAGCACAGATACGCAGTATTTT
CASSLRGSTDTQYF
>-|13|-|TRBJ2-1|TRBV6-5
TGTGCCAGCAGTTACTCGAGGGGGAATGAGCAGTTCTTC
CASSYSRGNEQFF
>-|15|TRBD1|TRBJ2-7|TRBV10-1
TGCGCCAGCAGTGGACCGGTGCAGGGACAGTACGAGCAGTACTTC
CASSGPVQGQYEQYF
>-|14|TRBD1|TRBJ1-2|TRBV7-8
TGTGCCAGCAGCGTCGGGACAGGGGACTATGGCTACACCTTC
CASSVGTGDYGYTF
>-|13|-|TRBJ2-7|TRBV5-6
TGTGCCAGCAGCTTGGTAGGGGTGTACGAGCAGTGCTTC
CASSLVGVYEQCF
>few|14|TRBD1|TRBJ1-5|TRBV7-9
TGTGCCAGCAGCGACGACAGGGGCAATCAGCCCCAGCATTTT
CASSDDRGNQPQHF
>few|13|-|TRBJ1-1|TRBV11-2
TGTGCCAGCAGCCCCGAGTTCAACACTGAAGCTTTCTTT
CASSPEFNTEAFF
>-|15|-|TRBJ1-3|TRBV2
TGTGCCAGCAGTGAATTGGACAGCTCTGGAAACACCATATATTTT
CASSELDSSGNTIYF
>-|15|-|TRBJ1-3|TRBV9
TGTGCCAGCAGCGTAGTCGGGGTGGAGGGCAACACCATATATTTT
CASSVVGVEGNTIYF
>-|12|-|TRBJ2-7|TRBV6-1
TGTGCCAGCTCAAGGAGCTCCTACGAGCAGTACTTC
CASSRSSYEQYF
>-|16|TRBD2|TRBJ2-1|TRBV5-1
TGCGCCAGCAGCATCACGGGGGGGAGCTCCTACAATGAGCAGTTCTTC
CASSITGGSSYNEQFF
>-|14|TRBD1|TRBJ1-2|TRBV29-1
TGCAGCACTCCTGACCCCCCAGGGGACAGTGGCTACACCTTC
CSTPDPPGDSGYTF
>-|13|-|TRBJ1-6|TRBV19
TGTGCCAGTATGAGCGGATATAATTCACCCCTCCACTTT
CASMSGYNSPLHF
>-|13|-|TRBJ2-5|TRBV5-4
TGTGCCAGCAGCTTACTTCCTAGCGAGACCCAGTACTTC
CASSLLPSETQYF
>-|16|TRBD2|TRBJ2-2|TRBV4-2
TGTGCCAGCAGCCAAGACCCCGGGGGGGCCGGCGGGGAGCTGTTTTTT
CASSQDPGGAGGELFF
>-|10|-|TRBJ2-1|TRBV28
TGTGCTGGGGGGGGCCGGGAGCAGTTCTTC
CAGGGREQFF
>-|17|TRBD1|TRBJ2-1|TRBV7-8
TGTGCCAGCAGCTTTTACGACCGGGACAGACTCTACAATGAGCAGTTCTTC
CASSFYDRDRLYNEQFF
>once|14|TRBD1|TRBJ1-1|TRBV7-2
TGTGCCAGCAGCAAACACAGGGGCAACACTGAAGCTTTCTTT
CASSKHRGNTEAFF
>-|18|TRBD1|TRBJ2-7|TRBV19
TGTGCCAGTAGTCTCCCCCCGGAATTCGGGACAGGGATACACGAGCAGTACTTC
CASSLPPEFGTGIHEQYF
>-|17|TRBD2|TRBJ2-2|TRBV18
TGTGCCAGCTCATCTCGACTAGCGGGTACCAACACCGGGGAGCTGTTTTTT
CASSSRLAGTNTGELFF
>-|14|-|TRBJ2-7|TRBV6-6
TGTGCCAGCAGTTGCCCAGGGGGGCCCTACGAGCAGTACTTC
CASSCPGGPYEQYF
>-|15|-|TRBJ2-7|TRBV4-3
TGCGCCAGCAGCCAAAGACAGGGATGGGACTTCGAGCAGTACTTC
CASSQRQGWDFEQYF
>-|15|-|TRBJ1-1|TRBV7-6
TGTGCCAGCAGCACCCGGAGGGAAGGGTACACTGAAGCTTTCTTT
CASSTRREGYTEAFF
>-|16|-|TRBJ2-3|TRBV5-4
TGTGCCAGCAGCTTGGCGGCAGGCTTACCGACAGATACGCAGTATTTT
CASSLAAGLPTDTQYF